This entry features one T cell receptor beta chain sequence. What this receptor recognizes is not known. Base qualities are not at hand, and no much larger clone is one base apart. Each collaborating institution followed its own protocols to collect whole blood in K2EDTA tubes. For TCRbeta analysis, collaborators shipped samples in one of three forms: frozen whole blood, isolated PBMCs, or DNA extracted from either of those sample types. TCRbeta CDR3 regions were amplified from genomic DNA by means of the immunoSEQ Assay, a bias-controlled multiplex PCR. The authors' pipeline ran thus. The number of nucleated cells in each sample was estimated by amplification of reference gene primers within the assay. To quantify the absolute abundance of each unique TCRbeta CDR3 rearrangement, sequence reads were collapsed and filtered. Productive Simpson clonality was computed per sample as the square root of Simpson's diversity index over productive rearrangements. The immuneACCESS repertoire file appears here via TCRdb, limited to in-frame rearrangements. These files lack a portion of the clones; in checked studies, under half of the deficit traces to unresolved V genes, and the cause of the others is not known. V and J calls and clone size are copied from that table; D and trimming were computed from the DNA. The sample table holds 70,000 to 85,000 clones, of which approximately 80% were seen once. Of the sample, 15% to 18% is held by the ten largest clones.

This entry belongs to a study of blood T cell repertoires in COVID-19 (dated by TCRdb to 2020 to 2021). For the wider study: Samples from collaborators originated in the United States, Italy and Spain and spanned both the acute and convalescent phases of COVID-19. Samples came from the ongoing ImmuneRACE study (first 160 participants) plus 1,254 subjects from 6 global collaborators. The material from the prospective study consisted of cDNA or gDNA derived from T cells, B-cell-depleted T cells, or PBMCs. A freely available public database, intended as a resource for researchers studying the immune response to SARS-CoV-2, is where the repertoires were released. Subjects who had been exposed to COVID-19, were actively infected with it, or had recovered from it provided the deeply sampled blood TCRbeta repertoires that made up the dataset. Where available, HLA class I and class II types were taken from metadata supplied by the sample provider and were not determined by assay-based typing. A de-identified subject ID, COVID-19 status, age in years and sex were almost always included in the sample metadata.

Paper-wide results and their limitations: The amount of clinical and demographic metadata varied by source and participant and was provided uncurated.

The CDR3 measures 15 amino acids from cysteine to phenylalanine. Left in the record is the CDR3 DNA by itself, 45 bases read in frame from the first base. V is pared back by 1 base and J by 5 bases, with 14 bases lying between the germline termini. The germline V gene encodes CDR1 MGHRA and CDR2 YSYEKL. Sample: peripheral blood. The V gene is TRBV4-1 and the J gene is TRBJ1-2; a tentative D match to TRBD1 spans 5 bases. The receptor was isolated from a woman older than 75 with acute or convalescent COVID-19. The nucleotide sequence reads as follows: TGCGCCAGCAGCCAAGCCGGTCGACAGCAATATGGCTACACCTTC. It encodes CASSQAGRQQYGYTF.